A selection of T cell receptor beta chains follows, all from one sample in a study of T cells in Graves' hyperthyroidism and ophthalmopathy. A single record per CDR3 protein comes from TCRdb applying MiXCR to the multiplex PCR reads. Among about 200,000 distinct CDR3 sequences listed, 18% were seen once. The sequencing sample was made of blood. The source is a man between 35 and 55 years old with Graves' hyperthyroidism. Each CDR3 is given with its conserved first and last residue. Each record gives: D gene, J gene, V gene, CDR3 protein. A D gene is named only where the DNA matches it firmly.

D gene: TRBD1
J gene: TRBJ2-2
V gene: TRBV12-3/TRBV12-4
CDR3 protein: CASSHPGQRSNTGELFF

D gene: TRBD1
J gene: TRBJ2-5
V gene: TRBV30
CDR3 protein: CAWSDRGGQETQYF

D gene: NA
J gene: TRBJ2-7
V gene: TRBV24-1
CDR3 protein: CATSDPGRGSYEQYF

D gene: TRBD2
J gene: TRBJ2-3
V gene: TRBV7-9
CDR3 protein: CASSLAGPSGGTDTQYF

D gene: TRBD1
J gene: TRBJ2-2
V gene: TRBV2
CDR3 protein: CASRLGQAGTGELFF

D gene: NA
J gene: TRBJ2-4
V gene: TRBV20-1
CDR3 protein: CSARETGRNIQYF

D gene: NA
J gene: TRBJ2-2
V gene: TRBV7-9
CDR3 protein: CASSLGLAIGELFF

D gene: NA
J gene: TRBJ1-2
V gene: TRBV28
CDR3 protein: CASSFDSYGYTF

D gene: NA
J gene: TRBJ2-7
V gene: TRBV20-1
CDR3 protein: CSAPLSYEQYF

D gene: NA
J gene: TRBJ2-3
V gene: TRBV5-1
CDR3 protein: CASSLPSSTDTQYF

D gene: NA
J gene: TRBJ2-1
V gene: TRBV7-2
CDR3 protein: CASSEERVYNEQFF

D gene: TRBD1
J gene: TRBJ2-7
V gene: TRBV18
CDR3 protein: CASAGTGGFNEQYF

D gene: TRBD1
J gene: TRBJ2-7
V gene: TRBV30
CDR3 protein: CAWTGTGITQYF

D gene: TRBD1
J gene: TRBJ1-2
V gene: TRBV15
CDR3 protein: CATRPTGANYGYTF

D gene: NA
J gene: TRBJ1-5
V gene: TRBV6-1
CDR3 protein: CASRHSGDGEVLRYSNQPQHF

D gene: NA
J gene: TRBJ1-1
V gene: TRBV7-2
CDR3 protein: CASSLERRNTEAFF

D gene: NA
J gene: TRBJ2-1
V gene: TRBV11-2
CDR3 protein: CASSLVNQGSQFF

D gene: TRBD2
J gene: TRBJ2-5
V gene: TRBV6-5
CDR3 protein: CASSYAGGPGETQYF

D gene: TRBD2
J gene: TRBJ2-1
V gene: TRBV28
CDR3 protein: CASRLNTERGPYNEQFF

D gene: TRBD1
J gene: TRBJ1-1
V gene: TRBV2
CDR3 protein: CARTGTGSTEAFF

D gene: NA
J gene: TRBJ2-5
V gene: TRBV27
CDR3 protein: CASSLSGGPRETQYF

D gene: TRBD1
J gene: TRBJ2-1
V gene: TRBV7-6
CDR3 protein: CASTDRGRGDEQFF

D gene: TRBD2
J gene: TRBJ2-1
V gene: TRBV7-3
CDR3 protein: CASSRLAGGPSYNEQFF

D gene: NA
J gene: TRBJ2-6
V gene: TRBV20-1
CDR3 protein: CSAWPAGANVLTF

D gene: TRBD2
J gene: TRBJ2-1
V gene: TRBV10-1
CDR3 protein: CASSTSGGANEQFF

D gene: NA
J gene: TRBJ2-4
V gene: TRBV30
CDR3 protein: CAWTGRGLGNIQYF

D gene: TRBD1
J gene: TRBJ2-3
V gene: TRBV12-3/TRBV12-4
CDR3 protein: CASSARQGQDTQYF

D gene: NA
J gene: TRBJ1-1
V gene: TRBV19
CDR3 protein: CASTETLGGEAFF

D gene: NA
J gene: TRBJ2-7
V gene: TRBV6-1
CDR3 protein: CASSPDQSSYEQYF

D gene: NA
J gene: TRBJ1-4
V gene: TRBV7-9
CDR3 protein: CASSWDINEKLFF

D gene: TRBD1
J gene: TRBJ2-1
V gene: TRBV5-1
CDR3 protein: CASSMDRLPGFF

D gene: NA
J gene: TRBJ1-1
V gene: TRBV2
CDR3 protein: CASSVSRDFAEAFF

D gene: TRBD2
J gene: TRBJ2-3
V gene: TRBV20-1
CDR3 protein: CSARVGLAEGTQYF

D gene: TRBD1
J gene: TRBJ2-3
V gene: TRBV2
CDR3 protein: CASSDMTGGTDTQYF

D gene: NA
J gene: TRBJ1-1
V gene: TRBV6-2/TRBV6-3
CDR3 protein: CASFTNTEAFF

D gene: TRBD2
J gene: TRBJ2-5
V gene: TRBV6-2/TRBV6-3
CDR3 protein: CASRGTSGGQETQYF

D gene: NA
J gene: TRBJ2-3
V gene: TRBV14
CDR3 protein: CASSQQMGRTDTQYF

D gene: NA
J gene: TRBJ2-3
V gene: TRBV5-1
CDR3 protein: CASSTDISTDTQYF

D gene: TRBD1
J gene: TRBJ2-3
V gene: TRBV5-8
CDR3 protein: CASRTRTGGDTQYF

D gene: TRBD1
J gene: TRBJ2-1
V gene: TRBV18
CDR3 protein: CASSPRTGAYNEQFF

D gene: NA
J gene: TRBJ1-2
V gene: TRBV27
CDR3 protein: CASSLGAEYGYTF

D gene: NA
J gene: TRBJ1-3
V gene: TRBV5-8
CDR3 protein: CASRRRDSGNTIYF

D gene: TRBD2
J gene: TRBJ2-1
V gene: TRBV5-4
CDR3 protein: CASSLDPGGRYNEQFF

D gene: TRBD2
J gene: TRBJ2-1
V gene: TRBV28
CDR3 protein: CASKGGGGADEQFF

D gene: NA
J gene: TRBJ2-7
V gene: TRBV24-1
CDR3 protein: CATSDLLPQGGREQYF